This T cell receptor (beta chain) was captured by sequencing in a study of shared clonotypes between healthy human individuals. Healthy HIV-negative adults without recent acute infections or vaccinations served as donors. Researchers partitioned CD4+ cells into CD45RA+ naive and CD45RA-negative memory subsets. On this clone itself: Antigen: not known.

General observations from the study: Clonotype sharing among donors was thought likely to change with sequencing depth.

Genomic DNA per cell subset filled all wells of several immunoSEQ plates. Some clones are missing from TCRdb's copy, which holds only in-frame ones; the method was immunoSEQ multiplex PCR. The sample has over 2 million clones, 90% to 95% seen once. Germline values: CDR1 SQVTM, CDR2 ANQGSEA. This CDR3 comprises 15 residues. With 1 base removed from V and 0 bases from J, the gap between germline ends came to 10 bases. The rearrangement joins TRBV29-1 to TRBJ1-3, with D tentatively TRBD1 (5 bases). The TCR sequence derives from a man aged 18 to 29 in good health. Sequenced: naive CD4+ T cells sorted from blood. Subset meaning: CD45RA+ positively selected. This CDR3 reads CSVEGRGSSGNTIYF. CDR3 in DNA: TGCAGCGTTGAAGGGCGGGGGAGCTCTGGAAACACCATATATTTT.